The rows below give T cell receptor beta chains drawn from one sample of a study of CD8 T cells in Susac syndrome. TCRdb reprocessed the immunoSEQ multiplex PCR reads with MiXCR, giving one entry per CDR3 protein. The data hold hundreds of thousands of distinct CDR3 sequences, with 85% to 95% observed a single time. Sequences were obtained from CD4+ T cells from PBMCs. Every receptor here comes from a human donor with multiple sclerosis. Both conserved end residues are part of each CDR3. Fields, in order: D gene, J gene, V gene, clone size, CDR3 DNA, CDR3 protein. The D gene is left open where the match is weak. The size of a clone is reported for some rows only, either as once, few or many, or as a class for expanded clones.

D gene: TRBD2; J gene: TRBJ2-5; V gene: TRBV20-1; clone size: -; CDR3 DNA: TGCAGTGCTGGGGGACTAGCGGGGTGGGAGACCCAGTACTTC; CDR3 protein: CSAGGLAGWETQYF
D gene: -; J gene: TRBJ2-1; V gene: TRBV30; clone size: -; CDR3 DNA: TGTGCCTGGAGTGTATACACCCAAGGGCAGTTCTTC; CDR3 protein: CAWSVYTQGQFF
D gene: -; J gene: TRBJ1-1; V gene: TRBV7-2; clone size: -; CDR3 DNA: TGTGCCAGCAGCTCAGCCCCGAACACTGAAGCTTTCTTT; CDR3 protein: CASSSAPNTEAFF
D gene: -; J gene: TRBJ2-3; V gene: TRBV20-1; clone size: -; CDR3 DNA: TGCAGTGCTTGGAGTGGGGGCACAGATACGCAGTATTTT; CDR3 protein: CSAWSGGTDTQYF
D gene: -; J gene: TRBJ1-2; V gene: TRBV5-4; clone size: -; CDR3 DNA: TGTGCCAGCAGCGTGGACTCTTATGGCTACACCTTC; CDR3 protein: CASSVDSYGYTF
D gene: TRBD1; J gene: TRBJ1-1; V gene: TRBV18; clone size: -; CDR3 DNA: TGTGCCAGCTCAGGACAGGGGAACACTGAAGCTTTCTTT; CDR3 protein: CASSGQGNTEAFF
D gene: -; J gene: TRBJ2-6; V gene: TRBV30; clone size: once; CDR3 DNA: TGTGCCCGAGATAGCTCTGGGGCCAACGTCCTGACTTTC; CDR3 protein: CARDSSGANVLTF
D gene: -; J gene: TRBJ2-7; V gene: TRBV30; clone size: -; CDR3 DNA: TGTGCCTGGCAGGGGGACTTCGGGCAGTACTTC; CDR3 protein: CAWQGDFGQYF
D gene: TRBD2; J gene: TRBJ2-3; V gene: TRBV9; clone size: -; CDR3 DNA: TGTGCCAGCAGCGCTCGGGGGGGCGGCACAGATACGCAGTATTTT; CDR3 protein: CASSARGGGTDTQYF
D gene: TRBD2; J gene: TRBJ2-7; V gene: TRBV5-4; clone size: -; CDR3 DNA: TGTGCCAGCAGCCCCCTGGAGGCGGGGGGACCCTACGAGCAGTACTTC; CDR3 protein: CASSPLEAGGPYEQYF
D gene: -; J gene: TRBJ1-1; V gene: TRBV30; clone size: -; CDR3 DNA: TGTGCCTGGAGTGTACAGTCCCCCCTAGCTTTCTTT; CDR3 protein: CAWSVQSPLAFF
D gene: TRBD1; J gene: TRBJ2-3; V gene: TRBV20-1; clone size: -; CDR3 DNA: TGCAGTGCTAGAGACAGGGGGTACACAGATACGCAGTATTTT; CDR3 protein: CSARDRGYTDTQYF
D gene: -; J gene: TRBJ1-2; V gene: TRBV30; clone size: -; CDR3 DNA: TGTGCCTGGAGTGGGGGAAACTATGGCTACACCTTC; CDR3 protein: CAWSGGNYGYTF
D gene: TRBD1; J gene: TRBJ1-2; V gene: TRBV23-1; clone size: -; CDR3 DNA: TGCGCCAGCACCTTTCCGACAGGGCGCCATGGCTACACCTTC; CDR3 protein: CASTFPTGRHGYTF
D gene: -; J gene: TRBJ1-2; V gene: TRBV6-5; clone size: -; CDR3 DNA: TGTGCCAGCAGGGACGCCGGGACCATCGCTTTC; CDR3 protein: CASRDAGTIAF
D gene: -; J gene: TRBJ1-5; V gene: TRBV18; clone size: -; CDR3 DNA: TGTGCCAGCTCACCGGCGGAGGGACGTGGGCCCCAGCATTTT; CDR3 protein: CASSPAEGRGPQHF
D gene: -; J gene: TRBJ1-1; V gene: TRBV2; clone size: -; CDR3 DNA: TGTGCCAGCAGTGAAGCGCCGGACACCGGCACTGAAGCTTTCTTT; CDR3 protein: CASSEAPDTGTEAFF
D gene: -; J gene: TRBJ2-6; V gene: TRBV30; clone size: -; CDR3 DNA: TGTGCCTTGCGGCTCACTGGGGCCAACGTCCTGACTTTC; CDR3 protein: CALRLTGANVLTF
D gene: -; J gene: TRBJ2-7; V gene: TRBV11-2; clone size: few; CDR3 DNA: TGTGCCAGCACTAAGGAAAGCCCATCCTACGAGCAGTACTTC; CDR3 protein: CASTKESPSYEQYF